The 16 T cell receptor beta chains below come from one sample, sequenced in a study of T cells in Graves' hyperthyroidism and ophthalmopathy (dated by TCRdb to 2018 to 2020). Library preparation used multiplex PCR. TCRdb lists the instrument as Illumina HiSeq 2000. Amplification of TCR beta CDR3 regions was carried out from RNA transcripts. The TCR CDR3 was subjected to a first round of RT-PCR using the HTBI primer set and the Qiagen OneStep RT-PCR kit. Using fastp trimming at Q25 and MiXCR clonotype assembly, TCRdb reanalyzed the public sequencing data and kept in-frame beta chains. Merged by CDR3 protein, the rows form single entries marked with the most common genes and DNA. In this sample the table shows about 420,000 distinct CDR3 sequences, around 16% of which occur a single time. Clones ranked in the top ten supply roughly 13% of the sample. Source material: blood. Source of these receptors: a woman between 18 and 30 years old with Graves' hyperthyroidism.

V is TRBV6-1 and J is TRBJ2-3, with TRBD1 matching over 10 bases. The CDR3 totals 19 residues. The trim removed 6 bases at V and 3 bases at J, leaving 18 bases unmatched. Germline loops: CDR1 MNHNS, CDR2 SASEGT. Here the CDR3 DNA reads TGTGCCAGCAGGAAGATCCGGGACAGGGGAAATATTTGGACAGATACGCAGTATTTT. Translation gives CASRKIRDRGNIWTDTQYF.

This clonotype was detected only a few times. This chain links TRBV18 with TRBJ1-3; D remains unclear. V dropped 2 bases and J dropped 4 bases, with 9 bases sitting between them. The germline gives CDR1 KGHSH, CDR2 LQKENI. The CDR3 extends over 14 amino acids. The CDR3 DNA sequence: TGTGCCAGCTCACCAGACGGATCCGGAAACACCATATATTTT. Its translation is CASSPDGSGNTIYF.

This clonotype has only a few counts. This could be a read error, since a much larger clone is one nucleotide away. The chain couples TRBV5-1 to TRBJ2-5, with TRBD2 matching over 8 bases. V shed 2 bases, J shed 1 base, and the junction held 1 base outside the gene matches. From germline, CDR1 is SGHRS and CDR2 YFSETQ. The CDR3 runs to 14 residues. CDR3 residues: CASSFTSGQETQYF. DNA of the CDR3: TGCGCCAGCAGCTTTACTAGCGGCCAAGAGACCCAGTACTTC.

This clonotype occurred a few times. The chain carries TRBV7-2 and TRBJ2-1; D is unclear. Germline V gene lookup returns CDR1 SGHTA and CDR2 FQGNSA. The CDR3 runs 15 residues. The germline V and J ends were trimmed by 3 bases and 4 bases, with 13 bases remaining between them. The CDR3 spells CASSFGPYRYNEQFF. CDR3 bases: TGTGCCAGCAGCTTCGGACCCTACCGATACAATGAGCAGTTCTTC.

In this sample, this clonotype turned up many times. The chain employs TRBV20-1 and TRBJ2-7; a weak D match, TRBD1 (6 bases). V lost 4 bases to trimming and J lost 1 base, with 14 bases between them. This CDR3 comprises 14 residues. Germline values: CDR1 DFQATT, CDR2 SNEGSKA (reference sequence). The CDR3 bases are TGCAGTGCTAACCGGGACACGGTTTCCTACGAGCAGTACTTC. This translates into CSANRDTVSYEQYF.

The chain uses TRBV20-1 and TRBJ1-1; 8 bases match TRBD1. The CDR3 consists of 15 residues. Germline V gene sequence: CDR1 DFQATT, CDR2 SNEGSKA (reference sequence). V gave up 6 bases and J gave up 5 bases; unmatched junction bases: 14. The CDR3 region is CSAPNEGQGRTEAFF. In DNA form, the CDR3 reads TGCAGTGCCCCTAACGAAGGACAGGGTAGGACTGAAGCTTTCTTT.

Worth noting for this clonotype: The junction differs from germline at one of its ends, possibly a read error. This chain connects TRBV7-7 to TRBJ2-2; TRBD1 is a possible D gene (5 bases). Germline assignment: CDR1 SSHAT and CDR2 FNYEAQ (reference sequence). The length of the CDR3 is 15 residues. The CDR3 coding sequence is TGTGCTAGCAGCTCCGCCTCGGCAGGGCCCGGGGAGCTGTTTTTT. Protein product: CASSSASAGPGELFF. Together with reference TRBV7-7 and TRBJ2-2, the CDR3 gives the full variable domain: GAGVSQSPRYKVTKRGQDVTLRCDPISSHATLYWYQQALGQGPEFLTYFNYEAQPDKSGLPSDRFSAERPEGSISTLTIQRTEQRDSAMYRCASSSASAGPGELFFGEGSRLTVL.

This chain uses TRBV5-1 with TRBJ1-1; TRBD1 agrees at 8 bases. Per the germline V gene, CDR1 is SGHRS and CDR2 is YFSETQ. This CDR3 has 16 amino acids. V shed 2 bases and J 5 bases; nucleotides not matched to a gene: 11. CDR3 in amino acids: CASSFKAGQGGTEAFF. The CDR3 bases are TGCGCCAGCAGCTTTAAGGCCGGACAGGGAGGGACTGAAGCTTTCTTT.

The chain joins TRBV20-1 to TRBJ2-1; perhaps TRBD2 as D (5 bases). Germline CDR1 DFQATT, CDR2 SNEGSKA (reference sequence). Trimming left V 0 bases short and J 2 bases short, with 11 bases between. The CDR3 covers 15 residues. Here the CDR3 reads CSARDIGLPYNEQFF. The CDR3 nucleotides read TGCAGTGCTAGAGATATCGGACTGCCCTACAATGAGCAGTTCTTC.

In its sample, this clonotype was seen many times. The chain has TRBV7-9 and TRBJ2-1; D unresolved. Germline CDR1 and CDR2: SEHNR and FQNEAQ (reference sequence). CDR3 length: 13 amino acids. V was clipped by 0 bases and J by 7 bases, with 7 bases between them. CDR3: CASSLASRNEQFF. Here the CDR3 DNA reads TGTGCCAGCAGCTTAGCCTCTCGTAATGAGCAGTTCTTC.

This clonotype was observed at least ten times. The gene calls are TRBV12-3 or TRBV12-4 and TRBJ1-5; possible D gene TRBD1, 5 bases. The CDR3 consists of 14 residues. V lost 3 bases, J lost 3 bases, and 9 bases lay in between. This CDR3 is CASSFSGNNQPQHF. CDR3 DNA sequence: TGTGCCAGCAGTTTCTCAGGGAACAATCAGCCCCAGCATTTT.

For the CDR3, the DNA is TGTGCCAGTAGTATGTTTACGGGAATGGAGGCGGCGCAGTACTTC. Its protein is CASSMFTGMEAAQYF. The chain uses TRBV19 and TRBJ2-7; D is perhaps TRBD2 (5 bases). CDR1 and CDR2 (germline): LNHDA, SQIVND (reference sequence). The CDR3 length is 15 residues. V lost 3 bases, J lost 9 bases, and 21 bases lay in between.

The chain uses TRBV18 and TRBJ2-5; D unresolved. CDR3 length: 15 residues. V lost 2 bases to trimming and J lost 5 bases, with 15 bases between them. The germline gives CDR1 KGHSH, CDR2 LQKENI. CDR3 sequence: CASSPTSGVGETQYF. CDR3 bases: TGTGCCAGCTCACCAACCTCTGGGGTAGGGGAGACCCAGTACTTC.

This clonotype was seen more than once but under ten times. The chain carries TRBV4-1 and TRBJ2-3; 8 nucleotides agree with TRBD2. The CDR3 contains 15 residues. Germline CDR1 reads MGHRA; CDR2 reads YSYEKL. V dropped 0 bases and J dropped 4; count of bases not matched to a gene: 3. CDR3 DNA sequence: TGCGCCAGCAGCCAAGATGGGACTAGGGCAGATACGCAGTATTTT. Protein sequence: CASSQDGTRADTQYF.

A remark on this clonotype: A much bigger clone sits one base away, suggesting this may be a read error. The J gene is TRBJ2-1, the V gene TRBV18; TRBD1 aligns across 7 bases. CDR3 length: 15 amino acids. CDR1 is KGHSH, CDR2 LQKENI, per germline. The CDR3 protein is CASSRRQGTINEQSF. CDR3 DNA sequence: TGTGCCAGCTCACGAAGACAGGGAACAATCAATGAGCAGTCCTTC.

This chain connects TRBV7-2 to TRBJ2-1; 9 bases fit TRBD2. J gave up 3 bases and V 1 base, and 4 bases lay outside the gene matches. Germline V gene sequence: CDR1 SGHTA, CDR2 FQGNSA. The CDR3 covers 16 residues. CDR3 amino acids: CASSLVAGVIYNEQFF. The CDR3 DNA is TGTGCCAGCAGCTTAGTAGCGGGAGTTATCTACAATGAGCAGTTCTTC.